A selection of T cell receptor beta chains follows, all from one sample in a study of beta chain features in type 1 diabetes. Some clones are missing from TCRdb's copy, which holds only in-frame ones; the method was immunoSEQ multiplex PCR. The sample includes about 170,000 clones, over 6% seen only once; the top ten take approximately 0.54%. Input material: central memory CD4+ T cells from blood. All receptors come from a man aged 18 to 29 with type 1 diabetes. The CDR3 runs from the conserved cysteine through the conserved F or W. A D gene is named only where the DNA matches it firmly. The size of a clone is reported for some rows only, either as once, few or many, or as a class for expanded clones.

>TRBV9|few|-|TRBJ2-5
CASSVVGHTQETQYF
TGTGCCAGCAGCGTCGTTGGACACACTCAAGAGACCCAGTACTTC
>TRBV30|many|-|TRBJ2-7
CAWSVVGSGTQYF
TGTGCCTGGAGTGTAGTCGGTAGCGGAACACAGTACTTC
>TRBV9|-|-|TRBJ2-5
CASSAGTLETQYF
TGTGCCAGCAGCGCCGGGACATTAGAGACCCAGTACTTC
>TRBV5-4|-|TRBD2|TRBJ2-5
CASSKSGGLGETQYF
TGTGCCAGCAGCAAAAGCGGGGGGCTGGGGGAGACCCAGTACTTC
>TRBV19|-|TRBD2|TRBJ2-1
CASSTGLAGGESSYNEQFF
TGTGCCAGTAGTACGGGACTAGCGGGAGGCGAAAGCTCCTACAATGAGCAGTTCTTC
>TRBV29-1|-|-|TRBJ1-1
CSVAGDLKNTEAFF
TGCAGCGTTGCGGGGGACTTAAAGAACACTGAAGCTTTCTTT
>TRBV4-3|few|-|TRBJ1-1
CASSQAGQNTEAFF
TGCGCCAGCAGCCAAGCCGGACAGAACACTGAAGCTTTCTTT
>TRBV7-9|-|TRBD1|TRBJ1-2
CASSPLGQGVYGYTF
TGTGCCAGCAGCCCCCTAGGACAGGGCGTCTATGGCTACACCTTC
>TRBV7-2|many|TRBD2|TRBJ2-1
CASSLGVRGGQFF
TGTGCCAGCAGCTTAGGGGTTCGGGGGGGGCAGTTCTTC
>TRBV7-9|many|TRBD1|TRBJ2-3
CASSLADRGRDTQYF
TGTGCCAGCAGCTTAGCGGATAGGGGGCGAGATACGCAGTATTTT
>TRBV5-1|few|-|TRBJ2-5
CASSSGQHQETQYF
TGCGCCAGCAGCTCTGGACAGCACCAAGAGACCCAGTACTTC